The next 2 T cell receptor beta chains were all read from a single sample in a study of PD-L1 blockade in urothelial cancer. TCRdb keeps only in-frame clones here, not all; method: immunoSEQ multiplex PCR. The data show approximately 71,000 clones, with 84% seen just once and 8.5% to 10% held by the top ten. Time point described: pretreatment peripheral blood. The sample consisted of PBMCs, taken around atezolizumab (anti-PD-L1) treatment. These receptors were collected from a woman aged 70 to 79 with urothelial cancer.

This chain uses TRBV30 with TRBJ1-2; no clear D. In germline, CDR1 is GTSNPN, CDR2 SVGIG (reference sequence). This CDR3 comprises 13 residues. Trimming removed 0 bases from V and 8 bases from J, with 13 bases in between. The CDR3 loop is CAWSVSGRSGYTF. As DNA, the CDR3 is TGTGCCTGGAGTGTAAGTGGTCGGAGCGGCTACACCTTC.

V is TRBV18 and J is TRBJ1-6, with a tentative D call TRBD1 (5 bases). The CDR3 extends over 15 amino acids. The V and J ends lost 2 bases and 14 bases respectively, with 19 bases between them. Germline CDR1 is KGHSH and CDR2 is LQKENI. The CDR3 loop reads CASSPLEGPGSTLHF. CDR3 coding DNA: TGTGCCAGCTCACCATTGGAGGGGCCGGGGAGCACCCTCCACTTT.